The 27 T cell receptor beta chains listed next were all sequenced from one sample in a study of blood T cells in healthy people across ages. The second PCR ran about 6 to 12 cycles with a sample-barcoded 5' primer and J-beta primers. TCRdb itself ran the 5' RACE reads through MiXCR, one entry per CDR3 protein. The sample yields 450,000 to 600,000 distinct CDR3 sequences, about 29% seen once. The sample was also linked to a second study, of T cells of mothers and their children.

The source material was blood. These receptors all come from a boy aged 2 to 10 in good health.

This clonotype occurred a few times. V gene TRBV4-3 combines with J gene TRBJ2-5; D is unresolved. V was clipped by 0 bases and J by 0 bases, with 11 bases between them. This CDR3 has 16 amino acids. Germline V gene sequence: CDR1 LGHNA, CDR2 YSLEER. For the CDR3, the DNA is TGCGCCAGCAGCCAAGATCTGGGCAAGTACCAAGAGACCCAGTACTTC. Amino acid sequence: CASSQDLGKYQETQYF.

CDR3 in amino acids: CASSEAGQGAAEKLFF. CDR3 coding DNA: TGTGCCAGCAGTGAAGCTGGACAGGGTGCCGCGGAAAAACTGTTTTTT. V is TRBV2 and J is TRBJ1-4; 8 bases align to TRBD1. This CDR3 spans 16 amino acids. The V and J ends lost 0 bases and 8 bases, in that order; junction bases with no gene match: 8. Germline CDR1 and CDR2: SNHLY and FYNNEI.

The chain employs TRBV20-1 and TRBJ1-2; D is unclear. Germline V CDR1 and CDR2: DFQATT, SNEGSKA (reference sequence). V was pared by 2 bases and J by 8 bases, with 18 bases between. The CDR3 has 14 amino acids. CDR3 loop: CSARTGVGKRGYTF. CDR3 in DNA: TGCAGTGCTAGAACGGGAGTGGGTAAAAGGGGCTACACCTTC.

This clonotype has a handful of counts. The V gene is TRBV10-3, the J gene TRBJ2-5; perhaps TRBD1 as D (6 bases). V gave up 7 bases and J gave up 0 bases, with 12 bases separating them. This CDR3 spans 14 amino acids. Germline CDR1 ENHRY, CDR2 SYGVKD. The CDR3 DNA reads TGTGCCATCAACCCCGGGACAAACCAAGAGACCCAGTACTTC. Its translation: CAINPGTNQETQYF.

The chain recombines TRBV9 with TRBJ2-7, with 12 bases matching TRBD1. Germline CDR1 is SGDLS and CDR2 is YYNGEE. With V trimmed by 5 bases and J by 5 bases, 5 bases remained unmatched. This CDR3 is 14 amino acids long. The CDR3 bases are TGTGCCAGCAGTGCCGGGACAGGGGGCGACGAGCAGTACTTC. It is translated as CASSAGTGGDEQYF.

This chain connects TRBV10-1 to TRBJ2-7; D gene uncertain. Germline V gene lookup returns CDR1 WNHNN and CDR2 SYGVQD (reference sequence). This CDR3 region has 13 residues. Between the trimmed V and J ends, which lost 7 bases and 3 bases, there was a span of 13 bases. The CDR3 loop reads CASTGWVGYEQYF. The CDR3, as DNA: TGCGCCAGCACCGGGTGGGTGGGCTACGAGCAGTACTTC.

Only a few counts were recorded for this clonotype. CDR3 sequence (DNA): TGCAGTGTGGCATTTCATCCTAACTATGGCTACACCTTC. Its protein is CSVAFHPNYGYTF. The chain has TRBV20-1 and TRBJ1-2; no clear D gene. Per germline, CDR1 DFQATT and CDR2 SNEGSKA (reference sequence). The CDR3 is 13 amino acids. The V gene lost 7 bases and the J gene lost 0 bases, with 12 bases spanning the gap.

This sequence joins TRBV3-1 and TRBJ2-1; TRBD2 matches at 8 bases. V shed 8 bases, J shed 9 bases, and the junction held 9 bases outside the gene matches. Germline V gene lookup returns CDR1 LGHDT and CDR2 YNNKEL (reference sequence). This CDR3 is built from 13 residues. CDR3 DNA sequence: TGTGCCAGCGGGATTCGGGGGGGTAGTGAGCAGTTCTTC. Its protein product is CASGIRGGSEQFF.

This clonotype showed up just a few times. This sequence joins TRBV20-1 and TRBJ2-2; unclear D gene. V was clipped by 4 bases and J by 3 bases, with 12 bases between them. Per germline, CDR1 DFQATT and CDR2 SNEGSKA (reference sequence). The CDR3 is made up of 14 amino acids. The CDR3 DNA reads as TGCAGTGCTACCCCTTCCCTTCACACCGGGGAGCTGTTTTTT. Its protein product is CSATPSLHTGELFF.

The J gene is TRBJ1-1, the V gene TRBV11-2; perhaps TRBD1 as D (6 bases). Germline V gene data show CDR1 as SGHAT and CDR2 as FQNNGV. This CDR3 is built from 16 residues. Trimming left V 1 base short and J 0 bases short, with 12 bases between. The CDR3 here is CASSLGRTVMNTEAFF. CDR3 bases: TGTGCCAGCAGCTTAGGACGGACAGTCATGAACACTGAAGCTTTCTTT.

The table lists this clonotype with many counts. The gene calls are TRBV5-1 and TRBJ2-7, with 7 bases aligning to TRBD1. The ends lost 0 bases at V and 3 bases at J; junction bases unmatched: 3. From germline, CDR1 is SGHRS and CDR2 YFSETQ. The CDR3 is 14 amino acids. This CDR3 reads CASSLGTGYYEQYF. As DNA, the CDR3 is TGCGCCAGCAGCTTGGGGACAGGCTACTACGAGCAGTACTTC.

The J gene is TRBJ1-2, the V gene TRBV10-3; D is perhaps TRBD1 (6 bases). Looked up from germline, CDR1 is ENHRY and CDR2 is SYGVKD. The CDR3 loop spans 13 amino acids. The V end lost 7 bases, the J end lost 7 bases, and 16 bases lay between the germline ends. In DNA, the CDR3 is TGTGCCATCACGTTCTCGGGGGCGGGTGGCTACACCTTC. Translated: CAITFSGAGGYTF.

The chain uses TRBV12-3 or TRBV12-4 and TRBJ2-5, with 9 bases aligning to TRBD1. The CDR3 covers 14 residues. The ends lost 4 bases at V and 13 bases at J; junction bases unmatched: 13. CDR3 coding DNA: TGTGCCAGCAGTTCATCGGGACAGGGATTACCGGGGTACTTC. It encodes CASSSSGQGLPGYF.

This clonotype was seen a few times. The rearrangement uses TRBV28 and TRBJ2-3; TRBD1 is a possible D gene (6 bases). Matching the DNA end better, TRBJ1-5 makes the J call doubtful. The CDR3 covers 13 residues. The germline gives CDR1 MDHEN, CDR2 SYDVKM. The CDR3 coding sequence is TGTGCCAGCAGCCGCCGGGACATTGGGTTACAGCATTTT. Translation: CASSRRDIGLQHF.

This chain links TRBV28 with TRBJ2-3, with 12 bases matching TRBD2. This CDR3 comprises 22 residues. Germline-derived CDR1 and CDR2 are MDHEN and SYDVKM. With V trimmed by 2 bases and J by 7 bases, 25 bases remained unmatched. CDR3 sequence: CASSLRRLGLRPSGRARYTQYF. DNA of the CDR3: TGTGCCAGCAGTTTACGCAGATTGGGGCTCCGGCCTAGCGGGAGGGCCAGGTATACGCAGTATTTT.

In its sample, this clonotype was seen a few times. The gene calls are TRBV9 and TRBJ1-1; 7 positions agree with TRBD1. This CDR3 contains 15 residues. V lost 3 bases to trimming and J lost 1 base; unmatched junction nucleotides: 6. Per the germline V gene, CDR1 is SGDLS and CDR2 is YYNGEE. The chain's CDR3 is CASSEPGGGNTEAFF. The CDR3 DNA reads as TGTGCCAGCAGCGAACCAGGGGGGGGGAACACTGAAGCTTTCTTT.

This clonotype was detected a few times. The chain is built from TRBV5-6 and TRBJ2-1, with D maybe TRBD1 (5 bases). V lost 3 bases to trimming and J lost 0 bases, with 10 bases between them. Germline assignment: CDR1 SGHDT and CDR2 YYEEEE. The CDR3 consists of 15 residues. The CDR3 DNA is TGTGCCAGCAGCTGGCCCCAGGGCTCCTACAATGAGCAGTTCTTC. It codes for CASSWPQGSYNEQFF. The full variable domain, completed using reference TRBV5-6 and TRBJ2-1, is DAGVTQSPTHLIKTRGQQVTLRCSPKSGHDTVSWYQQALGQGPQFIFQYYEEEERQRGNFPDRFSGHQFPNYSSELNVNALLLGDSALYLCASSWPQGSYNEQFFGPGTRLTVL.

The J gene is TRBJ1-3, the V gene TRBV12-5; maybe TRBD1 (5 bases). The germline V gene has CDR1 LGHNT and CDR2 FRNRAP. There are 14 residues in the CDR3. V was pared by 7 bases and J by 0 bases, with 10 bases between. Here the CDR3 DNA reads TGTGCTAGTGTCCGGGGGGGCTCTGGAAACACCATATATTTT. Protein sequence: CASVRGGSGNTIYF.

This clonotype was observed a few times. A junction boundary mismatches the germline segment, possibly from a read error. The V call is TRBV12-5, the J call TRBJ1-2; tentative D call: TRBD1 (5 bases). This CDR3 is 12 amino acids long. Looked up from germline, CDR1 is LGHNT and CDR2 is FRNRAP. This CDR3 is CASGLGLEGHHF. The CDR3 DNA is TGTGCTAGTGGTTTGGGACTTGAAGGACACCACTTC. Complete variable domain (other parts from reference TRBV12-5 and TRBJ1-2): DARVTQTPRHKVTEMGQEVTMRCQPILGHNTVFWYRQTMMQGLELLAYFRNRAPLDDSGMPKDRFSAEMPDATLATLKIQPSEPRDSAVYFCASGLGLEGHHFGSGTRLTVV.

There are a few counts of this clonotype. The genes are TRBV5-1 and TRBJ1-3; 8 bases fit TRBD1. Germline-derived CDR1 and CDR2 are SGHRS and YFSETQ. Losses at the gene ends were 5 bases for V and 4 bases for J; bases not matched to a gene: 11. This CDR3 contains 16 residues. The CDR3 reads CASSKDRERIGNTIYF. CDR3 DNA sequence: TGCGCCAGCAGTAAGGACAGGGAACGGATCGGAAACACCATATATTTT.

The chain couples TRBV10-3 to TRBJ2-4; the D gene is possibly TRBD2 (6 bases). The V gene lost 1 base and the J gene lost 8 bases, with 18 bases spanning the gap. The CDR3 has 16 residues. Per the germline V gene, CDR1 is ENHRY and CDR2 is SYGVKD. CDR3 coding DNA: TGTGCCATCAGTGAGTTCGGACCCGGCACGGGAGACATTCAGTACTTC. The encoded protein is CAISEFGPGTGDIQYF.

V and J are TRBV20-1 and TRBJ2-5; 12 bases are a match to TRBD2. The closer fit of TRBJ2-1 to the DNA end suggests the J call may be wrong. This CDR3 contains 13 residues. CDR1 is DFQATT and CDR2 is SNEGSKA in the germline V gene (reference sequence). CDR3: CSAVRLAGVEQFF. As DNA, the CDR3 is TGCAGTGCTGTCCGACTAGCGGGAGTTGAGCAGTTCTTC.

This clonotype occurred many times. The rearrangement joins TRBV5-1 to TRBJ2-3; no reliable D call. This CDR3 is 14 amino acids long. V lost 0 bases and J 5 bases, leaving 10 bases between the germline ends. CDR1 is SGHRS, CDR2 YFSETQ, per germline. The CDR3 DNA reads as TGCGCCAGCAGCTTGGCCCTAAATGGAGATACGCAGTATTTT. Protein: CASSLALNGDTQYF.

The chain carries TRBV29-1 and TRBJ2-1; 8 nucleotides line up with TRBD2. The J call could be wrong; TRBJ2-5 is a better fit for the DNA end. The CDR3 has 13 residues. CDR1 and CDR2 (germline): SQVTM, ANQGSEA. The CDR3 coding sequence is TGCAGCGTTGACGGGGGGGAAAAAGAGACCCAGTACTTC. It is translated as CSVDGGEKETQYF.

The J gene is TRBJ2-5, the V gene TRBV6-5; no reliable D call. Germline CDR1 is MNHEY and CDR2 is SVGAGI. Between the trimmed V and J ends, which lost 0 bases and 2 bases, there was a span of 16 bases. The CDR3 extends over 17 amino acids. In nucleotides, the CDR3 is TGTGCCAGCAGTTACTCGACCGTCAGAGCCCGACAAGAGACCCAGTACTTC. As protein: CASSYSTVRARQETQYF.

The chain couples TRBV15 to TRBJ2-5; no definite D call. The end of the DNA fits TRBJ2-1 better, so the J call may be wrong. This CDR3 contains 13 residues. The germline gives CDR1 LNHNV, CDR2 YYDKDF (reference sequence). CDR3 bases: TGTGCCACCAGCAGATTCTCCTACAATGAGCAGTTCTTC. This encodes CATSRFSYNEQFF.

The V call is TRBV7-8, the J call TRBJ2-1; 8 positions agree with TRBD2. This CDR3 has 17 amino acids. V was clipped by 5 bases and J by 1 base; unmatched bases: 10. Germline values: CDR1 SGHVS, CDR2 FQNEAQ. The chain's CDR3 is CASSPRGQRGSYNEQFF. In DNA form, the CDR3 reads TGTGCCAGCAGCCCTAGGGGCCAGCGGGGGTCCTACAATGAGCAGTTCTTC.